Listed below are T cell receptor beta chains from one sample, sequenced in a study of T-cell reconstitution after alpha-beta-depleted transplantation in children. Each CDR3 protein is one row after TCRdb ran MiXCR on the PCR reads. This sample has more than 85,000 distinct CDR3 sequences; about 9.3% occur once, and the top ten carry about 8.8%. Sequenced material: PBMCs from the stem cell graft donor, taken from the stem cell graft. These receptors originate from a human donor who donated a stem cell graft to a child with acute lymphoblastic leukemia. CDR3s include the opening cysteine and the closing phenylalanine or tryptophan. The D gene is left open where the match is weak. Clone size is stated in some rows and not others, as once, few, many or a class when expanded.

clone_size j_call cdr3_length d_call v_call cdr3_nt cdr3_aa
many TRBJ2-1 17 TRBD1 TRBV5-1 TGCGCCAGCAGATCGCCGAGGGGGACAGGGGAGGGTTATGAGCAGTTCTTC CASRSPRGTGEGYEQFF
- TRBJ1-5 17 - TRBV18 TGTGCCAGCTCTCTACTACGGGCGGTAGGGTCAGGGCAGCCCCAGCATTTT CASSLLRAVGSGQPQHF
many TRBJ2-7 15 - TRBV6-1 TGTGCCAGCAGGCTGAGCAGGGGCGCGTCCTACGAGCAGTACTTC CASRLSRGASYEQYF
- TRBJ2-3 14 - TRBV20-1 TGCAGTGCCCCGACCGGGAGACCCCCAGATACGCAGTATTTT CSAPTGRPPDTQYF
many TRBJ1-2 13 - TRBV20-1 TGCAGTGCTAGACACAGGGAAATTTATGGCTACACCTTC CSARHREIYGYTF
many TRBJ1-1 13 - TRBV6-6 TGTGCCAGCAGTTATGAGGAATTCACTGAAGCTTTCTTT CASSYEEFTEAFF
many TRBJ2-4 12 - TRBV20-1 TGCAGTGCTAGAGCCAGGGGAAACATTCAGTACTTC CSARARGNIQYF
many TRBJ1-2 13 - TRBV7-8 TGTGCCAGCAGCTTACATGGGGGGAACGGCTACACCTTC CASSLHGGNGYTF
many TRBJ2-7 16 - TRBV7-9 TGTGCCAGCAGCGGAACAACGGGTCCCCCGGTCCACGAGCAGTACTTC CASSGTTGPPVHEQYF
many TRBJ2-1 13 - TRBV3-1 TGTGCCAGCAGCCAAGGCGGCTTTAATGAGCAGTTCTTC CASSQGGFNEQFF
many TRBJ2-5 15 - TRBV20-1 TGCAGTGCTAGAGATCCGGGGACCCCCCGAGAGACCCAGTACTTC CSARDPGTPRETQYF
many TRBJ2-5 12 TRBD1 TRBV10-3 TGTGCCATCAGTAGGGGGCTGGAGACCCAGTACTTC CAISRGLETQYF
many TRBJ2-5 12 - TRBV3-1 TGTGCCAGCAGCCAGGTATCAGAGACCCAGTACTTC CASSQVSETQYF
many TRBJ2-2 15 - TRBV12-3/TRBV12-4 TGTGCCAGCAGTTTCGGGGGAGGCGGCACCGGGGAGCTGTTTTTT CASSFGGGGTGELFF
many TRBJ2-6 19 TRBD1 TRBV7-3 TGTGCCAGCAGCAAACGACAGGGTCGAATTTCTGGTGGGGCCAACGTCCTGACTTTC CASSKRQGRISGGANVLTF